This T cell receptor beta chain was captured by sequencing in a study of shared clonotypes between healthy human individuals. The CDR3 is 14 amino acids. Germline V lookup: CDR1 SNHLY, CDR2 FYNNEI. V lost 5 bases, J lost 1 base, and 4 bases stayed unmatched. Sorted-subset replicate PCRs used 200 ng of genomic DNA. This amount corresponded to some 32,000 T cell genomes. Profiling relied on immunoSEQ multiplex PCR, and the TCRdb table lists in-frame clones only, not all of them. The profile shows about 2.3 million clones, 85% to 95% of them singletons. The clonotype was recovered from a man younger than 35 in good health. Some clones in this sample may be carry-over from other donors' samples. The V call is TRBV2, the J call TRBJ2-7; 8 bases are a match to TRBD1. Sequenced input: naive CD4+ T cells from PBMCs. Regarding subset: CD45RA+ positively selected. The CDR3 protein is CASSKDRASYEQYF. The CDR3 coding sequence is TGTGCCAGCAGTAAGGACAGGGCGTCCTACGAGCAGTACTTC.